This record concerns one T cell receptor beta chain sequence. The record originates from a study of blood T cell repertoires in COVID-19. Across the whole study: T cells, B-cell-depleted T cells, or PBMCs provided the cDNA or gDNA that served as material.

Per the study methods: Cell counts per sample came from amplifying reference gene primers. Repertoires were generated with immunoSEQ multiplex PCR, while TCRdb's copy carries only in-frame clones and drops some. Clone size and the V and J calls come from that table; the DNA yielded D and trimming. The sample consists of 350,000 to 400,000 clones, 91% of them appearing once. This study enrolled people aged 18 to 89 from roughly 22 US geographic areas. The CDR3 contains 14 residues. The ends lost 5 bases at V and 1 base at J; junction bases unmatched: 5. Germline CDR1 SQVTM, CDR2 ANQGSEA. Sequenced sample: PBMCs or T cells enriched from blood (not recorded which). The rearrangement links TRBV29-1 to TRBJ2-4; 7 positions match TRBD1. This sequence was found in a woman aged 40 to 50 who had been exposed to COVID-19. CDR3 in DNA: TGCAGCGTTACAGGGGTTGGGGCCAAAAACATTCAGTACTTC. Translation: CSVTGVGAKNIQYF.